The sequence of this TCR beta chain was determined in a study of blood T cell repertoires in COVID-19. Study details: COVID-19 samples, acute and convalescent, were from the United States, Italy and Spain.

The CDR3 is 14 residues long. In germline, CDR1 is LGHDT, CDR2 YNNKEL (reference sequence). After removal of 5 bases from V and 4 bases from J, the junction contained 3 bases not matched to a gene. TCRdb's table, derived via immunoSEQ multiplex PCR, lists solely in-frame clones and lacks some. The sample carries a few hundred thousand clones, less than 90% recorded once. The sequencing sample was made of peripheral blood. The rearrangement joins TRBV3-1 (or the pseudogene TRBV3-2) to TRBJ2-5, with 11 bases lining up with TRBD1. This receptor was identified in a man in his sixties with acute or convalescent COVID-19. The CDR3 DNA reads as TGTGCCAGCAGCAGGACAGGGGGCCGAGAGACCCAGTACTTC. Protein product: CASSRTGGRETQYF.